The 21 T cell receptor beta chains below come from one sample, sequenced in a study of blood T cell repertoires in COVID-19 (dated by TCRdb to about 2020). Libraries were built with the immunoSEQ multiplex PCR assay. In TCRdb, the immuneACCESS table is reduced to in-frame sequences with V and J assigned. These tables do not hold every clone; where another copy was compared, an unresolved V gene accounts for under half, and the others remain unexplained. For this sample there are 110,000 to 150,000 clones; almost 80% appear just once. Approximately 8.6% of the sample belongs to the ten largest clones. Sequenced material: peripheral blood. The receptors come from a man aged 45-65 years with active or convalescent COVID-19.

This chain uses TRBV4-1 with TRBJ2-7; D is possibly TRBD2 (5 bases). The CDR3 covers 15 residues. The germline CDR1 and CDR2 sequences are MGHRA and YSYEKL. Trimming stripped 0 bases from V and 2 bases from J, with 11 bases between. CDR3 nucleotide sequence: TGCGCCAGCAGCCAAGATCGGAGGACCCCCTACGAGCAGTACTTC. This translates into CASSQDRRTPYEQYF.

The chain couples TRBV6-5 to TRBJ1-6, with D unresolved. V lost 6 bases and J lost 10, with 10 bases in between. The CDR3 contains 12 residues. CDR1 is MNHEY, CDR2 SVGAGI, per germline. The chain's CDR3 is CASRNIRSPLHF. The DNA for the CDR3 is TGTGCCAGCAGGAATATACGGTCACCCCTCCACTTT.

Notes on this clone: Other nucleotide sequences in the sample specify the same CDR3. The chain uses TRBV19 and TRBJ1-1; tentative D call: TRBD1 (5 bases). This CDR3 region has 13 residues. Trimming stripped 1 base from V and 3 bases from J, with 6 bases between. Germline V gives CDR1 LNHDA, CDR2 SQIVND (reference sequence). CDR3 sequence reads: CASSIGRDTEAFF. CDR3 in DNA: TGTGCCAGTAGTATAGGCAGGGACACTGAAGCTTTCTTT.

The chain carries TRBV11-2 and TRBJ2-5, with 7 bases identical to TRBD1. CDR1 is SGHAT, CDR2 FQNNGV, per germline. The CDR3 is 15 amino acids. V lost 4 bases, J lost 2 bases, and 7 bases stayed unmatched. The CDR3 DNA follows: TGTGCCAGCAGCTCCCAGGGACAGCAACAAGAGACCCAGTACTTC. This gives the protein CASSSQGQQQETQYF.

V is TRBV5-8 and J is TRBJ2-7; a weak D match, TRBD2 (6 bases). The CDR3 is 15 residues long. Germline-derived CDR1 and CDR2 are SGHTS and YDEGEE. V was trimmed by 0 bases and J by 7 bases, leaving 17 bases between them. The CDR3 DNA reads as TGTGCCAGCAGCTTGGCTTCCGCAGGGAGGTTTGAGCAGTACTTC. This sequence encodes CASSLASAGRFEQYF.

The chain joins TRBV19 to TRBJ1-1; 9 positions match TRBD1. The germline V gene has CDR1 LNHDA and CDR2 SQIVND (reference sequence). CDR3 size: 15 residues. V was clipped by 5 bases and J by 5 bases; unmatched bases: 9. The CDR3 DNA reads as TGTGCCAGTAGTTCTCAGGACAGGGGTGGGACTGAAGCTTTCTTT. As protein: CASSSQDRGGTEAFF. Looking up the rest from reference TRBV19 and TRBJ1-1 gives the full variable domain: DGGITQSPKYLFRKEGQNVTLSCEQNLNHDAMYWYRQDPGQGLRLIYYSQIVNDFQKGDIAEGYSVSREKKESFPLTVTSAQKNPTAFYLCASSSQDRGGTEAFFGQGTRLTVV.

This chain joins TRBV28 and TRBJ2-3, with 10 positions matching TRBD2. The junction had 7 bases not matched to a gene; V was cut back by 6 bases and J by 4 bases. The CDR3 runs to 15 residues. Germline lookup yields CDR1 MDHEN and CDR2 SYDVKM. The CDR3 loop reads CASSPSGRNADTQYF. The CDR3, as DNA: TGTGCCAGCAGCCCTAGCGGGAGAAACGCAGATACGCAGTATTTT.

The rearrangement joins TRBV3-1 (or the pseudogene TRBV3-2) to TRBJ2-7, with D possibly TRBD2 on 5 matching bases. The V gene's germline CDR1 is LGHDT and CDR2 YNNKEL (reference sequence). V lost 1 base, J lost 6 bases, and 13 bases lay in between. CDR3 size: 14 residues. CDR3 protein: CASSQASIATEQYF. CDR3 coding DNA: TGTGCCAGCAGCCAAGCTTCGATAGCGACCGAGCAGTACTTC.

The J gene is TRBJ2-3, the V gene TRBV19; TRBD1 agrees at 9 bases. Per germline, CDR1 LNHDA and CDR2 SQIVND (reference sequence). V was pared by 4 bases and J by 3 bases, with 5 bases of the junction left unmatched. The CDR3 consists of 15 residues. The CDR3 DNA is TGTGCCAGTAGTACCGGACAGGGGTGGACAGATACGCAGTATTTT. This gives the protein CASSTGQGWTDTQYF.

This clone has just a few counts. The gene calls are TRBV11-2 and TRBJ2-2; a weak D match, TRBD1 (5 bases). Germline loops: CDR1 SGHAT, CDR2 FQNNGV. V dropped 5 bases and J dropped 1 base, with 11 bases sitting between them. This CDR3 region has 15 residues. The CDR3 is CASSIRVGNTGELFF. DNA for the CDR3: TGTGCCAGCAGCATCAGGGTCGGGAACACCGGGGAGCTGTTTTTT.

The chain joins TRBV6-1 to TRBJ2-2; possibly TRBD2 for D (6 bases). Trimming pared 3 bases from V and 3 bases from J, leaving 11 bases between. The V gene's germline CDR1 is MNHNS and CDR2 SASEGT. This CDR3 region has 15 residues. Here the CDR3 reads CASSEDGGDTGELFF. The CDR3 DNA is TGTGCCAGCAGTGAGGACGGAGGGGACACCGGGGAGCTGTTTTTT.

The V gene is TRBV18, the J gene TRBJ2-3, with 9 bases matching TRBD2. The V gene's germline CDR1 is KGHSH and CDR2 LQKENI. The CDR3 has 17 residues. J gave up 4 bases and V 0 bases, and 8 bases lay outside the gene matches. In nucleotides, the CDR3 is TGTGCCAGCTCACCACCGAGGGTAGCGGGAGTCGCAGATACGCAGTATTTT. Encoded protein: CASSPPRVAGVADTQYF.

This clone has only one observation. CDR3 bases: TGTGCCAGCAGCCCACGGGACAGGGGTGCCGGAAACACCATATATTTT. It translates to CASSPRDRGAGNTIYF. The chain links TRBV9 to TRBJ1-3, with TRBD1 matching 10 bases. V lost 4 bases to trimming and J lost 4 bases; unmatched junction nucleotides: 8. The CDR3 spans 16 residues. Germline V gives CDR1 SGDLS, CDR2 YYNGEE.

This chain joins TRBV21-1 and TRBJ2-1; the listed D gene, TRBD2, was not tested against the DNA. TRBV21-1 is flagged as a pseudogene. The CDR3 runs 15 residues. This chain's CDR3 is CASSTTSASYNEQFF. The CDR3 nucleotides are TGTGCCAGCAGCACAACTAGCGCTTCCTACAATGAGCAGTTCTTC.

V and J are TRBV18 and TRBJ2-5, with 12 bases identical to TRBD2. The CDR3 totals 17 residues. The V gene's germline CDR1 is KGHSH and CDR2 LQKENI. V was pared by 2 bases and J by 3 bases, with 7 bases of the junction left unmatched. The CDR3: CASSPGLAGIGEETQYF. CDR3 bases: TGTGCCAGCTCACCAGGACTAGCGGGAATCGGGGAAGAGACCCAGTACTTC. The full variable domain, rest sourced from reference TRBV18 and TRBJ2-5, is NAGVMQNPRHLVRRRGQEARLRCSPMKGHSHVYWYRQLPEEGLKFMVYLQKENIIDESGMPKERFSAEFPKEGPSILRIQQVVRGDSAAYFCASSPGLAGIGEETQYFGPGTRLLVL.

This chain links TRBV27 with TRBJ1-2, with D possibly being TRBD1 (5 bases). The germline V gene encodes CDR1 MNHEY and CDR2 SMNVEV (reference sequence). The CDR3 is 17 residues long. V shed 4 bases and J shed 1 base, with 19 bases lying between them. The CDR3 nucleotides are TGTGCCAGCAGTTCCCCTTCTCTTGGACACAATAACTATGGCTACACCTTC. This translates into CASSSPSLGHNNYGYTF.

This clone turned up a few times. The chain is built from TRBV5-1 and TRBJ1-3; possibly TRBD1 for D (5 bases). This CDR3 comprises 15 residues. Looked up from germline, CDR1 is SGHRS and CDR2 is YFSETQ. V was cut by 1 base and J by 2 bases, with 10 bases left in between. CDR3 region: CASSLSGGTGNTIYF. The CDR3 coding sequence is TGCGCCAGCAGCTTGAGTGGGGGGACTGGAAACACCATATATTTT.

The count of this clone is one. The chain employs TRBV24-1 and TRBJ1-5; TRBD1 agrees at 8 bases. Germline CDR1 KGHDR, CDR2 SFDVKD. This CDR3 contains 16 residues. V lost 3 bases, J lost 6 bases, and 9 bases stayed unmatched. This CDR3 reads CATSDPQGADGQPQHF. The CDR3 coding sequence is TGTGCCACCAGTGATCCCCAGGGGGCGGATGGTCAGCCCCAGCATTTT.

This chain joins TRBV7-2 and TRBJ2-1, with TRBD2 matching 8 bases. This CDR3 has 15 amino acids. V shed 3 bases, J shed 0 bases, and the junction held 1 base outside the gene matches. Germline lookup yields CDR1 SGHTA and CDR2 FQGNSA. DNA for the CDR3: TGTGCCAGCAGCTTTACTAGCGGCTCCTACAATGAGCAGTTCTTC. Translation: CASSFTSGSYNEQFF.

This clone was observed a few times. The chain links TRBV27 to TRBJ2-7, with 9 bases that match TRBD2. V shed 5 bases and J 5 bases; nucleotides not matched to a gene: 16. CDR1 MNHEY and CDR2 SMNVEV come from the germline V gene (reference sequence). The CDR3 runs 17 residues. The CDR3 region has the DNA TGTGCCAGCAGTCCGATAGGGGGACTAGCAAATGCCCACGAGCAGTACTTC. Protein: CASSPIGGLANAHEQYF.

The chain recombines TRBV3-1 (or the pseudogene TRBV3-2) with TRBJ2-7; D gene uncertain. The CDR3 runs 12 residues. Germline-derived CDR1 and CDR2 are LGHDT and YNNKEL (reference sequence). The V and J ends lost 1 base and 6 bases respectively, with 7 bases between them. The CDR3 DNA is TGTGCCAGCAGCCAAGGTTCCCTCGAGCAGTACTTC. Its protein product is CASSQGSLEQYF.